The source of this T cell receptor (beta chain) is a study of CD8+CD57+ T cells in acquired aplastic anemia. Patients chosen for sequencing had CD8+CD57+ cells that had expanded, as shown by flow cytometry. The cohort consisted entirely of patients having severe acquired aplastic anemia. Profiling of TCR beta VDJ combinations and CDR3 sequences used genomic DNA as template. From the reads, TCRdb called clonotypes with MiXCR, one entry per CDR3 protein. The repertoire consists of 200,000 to 250,000 distinct CDR3 sequences, with around three fifths occurring once and the leading ten covering about 60%. The V end was cut by 8 bases, the J end by 4 bases, with 14 bases between. Looked up from germline, CDR1 is ENHRY and CDR2 is SYGVKD. The CDR3 consists of 13 residues.

The specimen sequenced was sorted CD4+, CD8+, or CD8+CD57+ T cells (not recorded which) from PBMCs. The chain links TRBV10-3 to TRBJ1-1; unclear D gene. The source of this sequence is a human donor with aplastic anemia. The CDR3 loop reads CAIFGGWGTEAFF. As DNA, the CDR3 is TGTGCCATCTTCGGCGGGTGGGGCACTGAAGCTTTCTTT.